Described below is a single T cell receptor beta chain sequence and its context. From germline, CDR1 is LGHDT and CDR2 YNNKEL (reference sequence). V lost 4 bases, J lost 4 bases, and 15 bases stayed unmatched. CDR3 size: 18 residues. The data stem from a study of blood T cell repertoires in COVID-19. Study background: In each case, the material was cDNA or gDNA derived from T cells, B-cell-depleted T cells, or PBMCs.

Methods used by the authors: Amplifying reference gene primers gave estimates of nucleated cell counts. Libraries were prepared by immunoSEQ multiplex PCR; TCRdb keeps only in-frame clonotypes and omits some of them. V and J calls and clone size are given by that table; D and trimming were obtained from the DNA. Among over 40,000 clones listed, about 89% were seen once. The receptor's source is a human donor in a cohort sampled during active COVID-19. Sequencing was performed on peripheral blood. V and J are TRBV3-1 (or the pseudogene TRBV3-2) and TRBJ2-3; 9 bases are shared with TRBD2. The CDR3 region is CASSRPTAGGPTADTQYF. The DNA of the CDR3 is TGTGCCAGCAGCCGACCTACGGCGGGAGGGCCGACCGCAGATACGCAGTATTTT.